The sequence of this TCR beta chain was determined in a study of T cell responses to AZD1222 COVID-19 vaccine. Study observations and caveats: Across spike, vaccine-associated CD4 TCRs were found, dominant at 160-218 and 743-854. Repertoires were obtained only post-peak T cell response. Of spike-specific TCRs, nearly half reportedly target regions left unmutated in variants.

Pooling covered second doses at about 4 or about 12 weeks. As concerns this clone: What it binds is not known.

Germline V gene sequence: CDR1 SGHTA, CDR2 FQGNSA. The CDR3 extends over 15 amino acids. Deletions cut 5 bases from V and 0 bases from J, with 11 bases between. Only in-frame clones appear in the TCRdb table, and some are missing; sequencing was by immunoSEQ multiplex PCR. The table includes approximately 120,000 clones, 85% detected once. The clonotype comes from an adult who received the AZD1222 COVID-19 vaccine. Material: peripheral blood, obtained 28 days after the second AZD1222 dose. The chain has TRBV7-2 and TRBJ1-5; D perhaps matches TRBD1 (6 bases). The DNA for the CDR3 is TGTGCCAGCAGCCAGCTACAGGGTAGCAATCAGCCCCAGCATTTT. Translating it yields CASSQLQGSNQPQHF.